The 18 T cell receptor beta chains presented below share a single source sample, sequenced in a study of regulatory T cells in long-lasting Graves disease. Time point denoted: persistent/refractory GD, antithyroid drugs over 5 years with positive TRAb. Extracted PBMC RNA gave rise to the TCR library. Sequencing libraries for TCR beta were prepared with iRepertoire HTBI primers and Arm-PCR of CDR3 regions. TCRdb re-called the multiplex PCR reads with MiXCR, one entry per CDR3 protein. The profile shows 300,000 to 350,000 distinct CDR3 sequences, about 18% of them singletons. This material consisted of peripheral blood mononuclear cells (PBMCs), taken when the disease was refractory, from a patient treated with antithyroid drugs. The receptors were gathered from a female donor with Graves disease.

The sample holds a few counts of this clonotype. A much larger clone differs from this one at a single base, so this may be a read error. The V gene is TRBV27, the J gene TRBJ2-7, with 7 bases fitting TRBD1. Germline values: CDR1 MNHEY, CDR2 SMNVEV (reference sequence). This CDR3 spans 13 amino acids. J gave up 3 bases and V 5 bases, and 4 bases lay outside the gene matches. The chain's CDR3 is CASSGDSGYEQYF. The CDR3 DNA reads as TGTGCCAGCAGTGGGGACAGCGGCTACGAGCAGTACTTC.

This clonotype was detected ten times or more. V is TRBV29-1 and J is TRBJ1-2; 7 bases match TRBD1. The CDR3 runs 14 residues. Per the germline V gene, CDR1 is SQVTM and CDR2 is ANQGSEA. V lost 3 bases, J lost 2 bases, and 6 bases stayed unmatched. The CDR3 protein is CSVDRDRANYGYTF. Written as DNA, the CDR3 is TGCAGCGTTGACCGTGACAGGGCGAACTATGGCTACACCTTC.

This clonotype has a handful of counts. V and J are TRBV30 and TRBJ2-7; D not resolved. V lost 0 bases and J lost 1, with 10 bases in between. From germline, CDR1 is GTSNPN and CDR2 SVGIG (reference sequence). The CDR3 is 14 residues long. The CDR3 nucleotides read TGTGCCTGGAGTGTAAGGTCAGGATCCTACGAGCAGTACTTC. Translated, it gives CAWSVRSGSYEQYF.

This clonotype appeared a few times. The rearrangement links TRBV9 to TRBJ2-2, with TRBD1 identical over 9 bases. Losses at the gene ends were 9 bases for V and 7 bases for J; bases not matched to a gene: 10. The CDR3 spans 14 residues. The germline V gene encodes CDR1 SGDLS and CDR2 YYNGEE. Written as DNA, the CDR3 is TGTGCCACCGCCCCGGGACAGGGTAGCGGGGAGCTGTTTTTT. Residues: CATAPGQGSGELFF.

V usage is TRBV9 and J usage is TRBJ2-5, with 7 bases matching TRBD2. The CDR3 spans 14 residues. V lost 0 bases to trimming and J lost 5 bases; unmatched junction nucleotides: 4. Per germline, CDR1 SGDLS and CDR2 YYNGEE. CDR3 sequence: CASSVDGGWETQYF. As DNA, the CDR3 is TGTGCCAGCAGCGTAGACGGGGGGTGGGAGACCCAGTACTTC.

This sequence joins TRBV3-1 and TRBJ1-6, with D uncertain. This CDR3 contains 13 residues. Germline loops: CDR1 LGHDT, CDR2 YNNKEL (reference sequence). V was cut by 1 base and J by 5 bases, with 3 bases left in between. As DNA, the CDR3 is TGTGCCAGCAGCCAAGGAAATAATTCACCCCTCCACTTT. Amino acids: CASSQGNNSPLHF.

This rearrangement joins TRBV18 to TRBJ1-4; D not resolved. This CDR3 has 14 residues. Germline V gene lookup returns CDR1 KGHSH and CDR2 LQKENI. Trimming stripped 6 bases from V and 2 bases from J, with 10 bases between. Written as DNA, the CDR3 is TGTGCCAGCTCCCGTACGGATACTAATGAAAAACTGTTTTTT. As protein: CASSRTDTNEKLFF.

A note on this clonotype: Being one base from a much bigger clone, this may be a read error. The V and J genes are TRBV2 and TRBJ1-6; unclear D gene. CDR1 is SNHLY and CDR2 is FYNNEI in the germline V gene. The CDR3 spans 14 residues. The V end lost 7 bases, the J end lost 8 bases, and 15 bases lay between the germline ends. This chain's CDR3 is CASKLFARDSPLHF. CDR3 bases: TGTGCCAGCAAATTATTTGCCCGAGATTCACCCCTCCACTTT.

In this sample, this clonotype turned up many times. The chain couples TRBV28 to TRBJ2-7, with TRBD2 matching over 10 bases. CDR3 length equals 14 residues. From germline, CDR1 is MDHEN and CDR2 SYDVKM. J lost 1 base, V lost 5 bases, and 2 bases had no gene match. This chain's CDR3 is CASSPSGRSYEQYF. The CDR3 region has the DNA TGTGCCAGCAGTCCTAGCGGGAGATCCTACGAGCAGTACTTC.

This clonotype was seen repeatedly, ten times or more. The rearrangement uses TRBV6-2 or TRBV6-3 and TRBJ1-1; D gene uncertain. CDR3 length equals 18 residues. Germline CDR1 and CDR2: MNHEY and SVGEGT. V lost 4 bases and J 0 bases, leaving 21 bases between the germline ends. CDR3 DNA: TGTGCCAGCAGTTCCCGAGGTGGGAGGCTGAAGATGAACACTGAAGCTTTCTTT. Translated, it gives CASSSRGGRLKMNTEAFF.

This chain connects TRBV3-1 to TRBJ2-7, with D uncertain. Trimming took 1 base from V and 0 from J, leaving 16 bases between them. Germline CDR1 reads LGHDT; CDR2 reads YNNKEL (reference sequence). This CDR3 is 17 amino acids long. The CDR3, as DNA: TGTGCCAGCAGCCAAGCACCAAAAGGCGCACCCTCCTACGAGCAGTACTTC. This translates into CASSQAPKGAPSYEQYF.

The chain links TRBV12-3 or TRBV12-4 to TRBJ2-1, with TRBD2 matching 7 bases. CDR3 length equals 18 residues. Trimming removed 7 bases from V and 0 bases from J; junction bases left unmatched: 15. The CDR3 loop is CASTPGTTVTASYNEQFF. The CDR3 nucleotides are TGTGCCAGCACCCCCGGGACTACCGTTACAGCCTCCTACAATGAGCAGTTCTTC.

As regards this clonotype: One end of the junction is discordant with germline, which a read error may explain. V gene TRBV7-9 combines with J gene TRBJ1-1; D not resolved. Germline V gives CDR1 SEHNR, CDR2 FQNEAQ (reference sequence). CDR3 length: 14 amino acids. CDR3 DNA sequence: TGTGCCAGCACCGACAATGAGATGAACACTGAAGCTTCCTTT. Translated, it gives CASTDNEMNTEASF. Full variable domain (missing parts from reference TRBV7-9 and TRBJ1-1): DTGVSQNPRHKITKRGQNVTFRCDPISEHNRLYWYRQTLGQGPEFLTYFQNEAQLEKSRLLSDRFSAERPKGSFSTLEIQRTEQGDSAMYLCASTDNEMNTEASFGQGTRLTVV.

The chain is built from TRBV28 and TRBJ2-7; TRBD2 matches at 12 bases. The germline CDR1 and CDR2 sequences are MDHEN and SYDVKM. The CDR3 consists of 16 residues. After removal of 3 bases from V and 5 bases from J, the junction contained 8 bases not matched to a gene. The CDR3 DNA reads TGTGCCAGCAGTTTGGCTAGCGGGAGGGCCTCTGACGAGCAGTACTTC. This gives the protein CASSLASGRASDEQYF.

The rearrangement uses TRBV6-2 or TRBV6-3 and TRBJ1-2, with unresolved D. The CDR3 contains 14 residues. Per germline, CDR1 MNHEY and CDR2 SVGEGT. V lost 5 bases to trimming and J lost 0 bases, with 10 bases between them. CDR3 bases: TGTGCCAGCAGTCGTGGGGAAACTAACTATGGCTACACCTTC. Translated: CASSRGETNYGYTF.

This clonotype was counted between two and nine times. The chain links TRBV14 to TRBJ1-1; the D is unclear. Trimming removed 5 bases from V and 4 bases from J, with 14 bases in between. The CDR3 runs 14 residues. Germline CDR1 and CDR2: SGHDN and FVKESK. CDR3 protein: CASSDHTWVTEAFF. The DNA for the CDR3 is TGTGCCAGCAGCGACCATACGTGGGTCACTGAAGCTTTCTTT.

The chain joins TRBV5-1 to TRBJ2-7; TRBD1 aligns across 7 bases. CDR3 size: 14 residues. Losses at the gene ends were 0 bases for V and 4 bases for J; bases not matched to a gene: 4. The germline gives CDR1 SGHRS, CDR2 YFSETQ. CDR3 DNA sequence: TGCGCCAGCAGCTTGGAAACAGGGGTTTACGAGCAGTACTTC. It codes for CASSLETGVYEQYF.

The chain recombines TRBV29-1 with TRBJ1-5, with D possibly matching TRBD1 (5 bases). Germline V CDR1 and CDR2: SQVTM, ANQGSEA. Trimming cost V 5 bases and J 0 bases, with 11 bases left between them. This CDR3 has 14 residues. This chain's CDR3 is CSVSDSLSNQPQHF. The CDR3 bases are TGCAGCGTTAGCGACAGCCTTAGCAATCAGCCCCAGCATTTT.